Sequencing of this T cell receptor beta chain was carried out in a study of CD8+ T cells in alopecia areata. Study-level background: Those treated were given oral tofacitinib at 5 to 10 mg twice daily.

Findings and caveats of the study: With just one nonresponder, it is still uncertain whether baseline CD8+ expansion relates to response. Mice gave a clearer picture of TCR sharing than patients did, possibly for HLA-related reasons.

Trimming shortened V by 3 bases and J by 7 bases, and 16 bases separated the two germline ends. This CDR3 contains 14 residues. CDR1 SGDLS and CDR2 YYNGEE come from the germline V gene. Sample treatment: oral pan-JAK inhibitor, 5-10 mg twice daily. Investigators isolated RNA and reverse transcribed it into cDNA to act as the sequencing template. Data came from immunoSEQ multiplex PCR; TCRdb stores just in-frame clones and leaves some out. The sample includes about 280,000 clones, over 45% of them seen just once. Turning to this clone: What it binds is unknown.

This sequence joins TRBV9 and TRBJ1-1; D is uncertain. This sequence originates from a human donor with alopecia areata. Sequenced material: CD4+ T cells sorted from blood, taken at week 24, from a patient treated with tofacitinib. The DNA of the CDR3 is TGTGCCAGCAGCGGTAGACGTAATATAGGTGAAGCTTTCTTT. This codes for CASSGRRNIGEAFF. The entire variable domain, with the rest obtained from reference TRBV9 and TRBJ1-1, is as follows: DSGVTQTPKHLITATGQRVTLRCSPRSGDLSVYWYQQSLDQGLQFLIQYYNGEERAKGNILERFSAQQFPDLHSELNLSSLELGDSALYFCASSGRRNIGEAFFGQGTRLTVV.